This TCR beta chain was captured in a study of vaccination and CD4 T cells after COVID-19. Regarding treatment: roughly ten-day PBMC culture with coronavirus spike peptide pools or control peptides (ViraFEST assay). Findings of the study overall: Spike mono-reactive status applied to 304 of 307 vaccine-specific clones in convalescent patients.

Scientists ran DNA taken from cultured CD4+ T cells through the Oncomine TCR Beta short-read assay for sequencing. TCRdb re-derived calls from the PCR reads in MiXCR, one entry per CDR3 protein. The data hold over 5,000 distinct CDR3 sequences, with around 50% observed a single time. Germline V CDR1 and CDR2: MNHNS, SASEGT. Trimming pared 1 base from V and 4 bases from J, leaving 13 bases between. CDR3 length equals 15 residues. This clonotype was observed a few times. Its antigen is not known. This rearrangement joins TRBV6-1 to TRBJ1-1; possible D gene TRBD1, 5 bases. This receptor was identified in a human donor who had recovered from COVID-19. The sequenced sample consisted of CD4+ T cells from blood, cultured in vitro. The CDR3 region is CASSEGPGFPTEAFF. The CDR3 DNA reads as TGTGCCAGCAGTGAAGGTCCAGGGTTCCCCACTGAAGCTTTCTTT.